This T cell receptor (beta chain) was identified in a study of cytomegalovirus exposure and HLA in healthy donors. Whole-study context: The same platform was used for the roughly 120 validation repertoires as for the 666 first-cohort repertoires, as reported in a later analysis.

Method: immunoSEQ multiplex PCR; TCRdb's copy keeps in-frame clones and lacks some. The sample holds under 50,000 clones, 90% to 95% seen once. Of note for this clone: What it recognizes is unknown.

Trimming cost V 5 bases and J 6 bases; bases outside gene matches: 20. CDR1 LNHNV and CDR2 YYDKDF come from the germline V gene (reference sequence). There are 19 residues in the CDR3. Overall study findings and caveats: Rarity held for most TCR sequences, but there were some public TCRs that occurred in many donors.

This TCR was recovered from a woman aged 18 to 35 in good health and CMV-seropositive. The V call is TRBV15, the J call TRBJ2-1; 9 bases line up with TRBD2. Sequencing was performed on PBMCs. In DNA, the CDR3 is TGTGCCACCAGCCCAGTTGTAGCGCGGGTAGCGGGAGTCCCCAATGAGCAGTTCTTC. Translated, it gives CATSPVVARVAGVPNEQFF.